This is a list of T cell receptor beta chains from one sample in a study of T cell responses to AZD1222 COVID-19 vaccine. Clones were read by immunoSEQ multiplex PCR, and TCRdb kept only the in-frame ones, dropping some. This sample carries some 150,000 clones, approximately 93% of them seen once, and the ten largest clones take 0.85% to 0.95%. Sequencing used peripheral blood, obtained on day 0 of MenACWY control vaccination. All receptors derive from an adult in good health. The CDR3 runs from the conserved cysteine through the conserved F or W. A D gene is named only where the DNA matches it firmly. Clone size is given for some rows only: seen once, a few or many times, or a class if the clone is expanded.

D gene: TRBD2
clone size: -
V gene: TRBV14
J gene: TRBJ2-3
CDR3 DNA: TGTGCCACCCGACTAGCGGGGGCAGATACGCAGTATTTT
CDR3 protein: CATRLAGADTQYF

D gene: TRBD1
clone size: -
V gene: TRBV5-1
J gene: TRBJ1-4
CDR3 DNA: TGCGCCAGCAGCTTGACAGGGGGCTGGAATGAAAAACTGTTTTTT
CDR3 protein: CASSLTGGWNEKLFF

D gene: -
clone size: -
V gene: TRBV24-1
J gene: TRBJ1-3
CDR3 DNA: TGTGCCACCAGTGACCCTAGAAGCTCTGGAAACACCATATATTTT
CDR3 protein: CATSDPRSSGNTIYF

D gene: -
clone size: -
V gene: TRBV19
J gene: TRBJ1-1
CDR3 DNA: TGTGCCAGTAGTGGCTACCGGGAGGGGGTGACTGAAGCTTTCTTT
CDR3 protein: CASSGYREGVTEAFF

D gene: -
clone size: -
V gene: TRBV3-1/TRBV3-2
J gene: TRBJ1-1
CDR3 DNA: TGTGCCAGCAGCCGGTTACAGGGTGGTACTGAAGCTTTCTTT
CDR3 protein: CASSRLQGGTEAFF

D gene: TRBD1
clone size: -
V gene: TRBV10-3
J gene: TRBJ1-2
CDR3 DNA: TGTGCCATCCGGACAGGACAATTGAGGAACTATGGCTACACCTTC
CDR3 protein: CAIRTGQLRNYGYTF

D gene: TRBD1
clone size: -
V gene: TRBV30
J gene: TRBJ1-2
CDR3 DNA: TGTGCCTGGAGTGAAAGGGGGGACGGGACAGGGGTCTATGGCTACACCTTC
CDR3 protein: CAWSERGDGTGVYGYTF

D gene: TRBD1
clone size: -
V gene: TRBV3-1/TRBV3-2
J gene: TRBJ1-6
CDR3 DNA: TGTGCCAGCAGCCCTGGGACAGGGGATGAGGGCTCACCCCTCCACTTT
CDR3 protein: CASSPGTGDEGSPLHF

D gene: TRBD1
clone size: -
V gene: TRBV7-3
J gene: TRBJ2-1
CDR3 DNA: TGTGCCAGCAGCGCACAGGGGGCGCAGAATGAGCAGTTCTTC
CDR3 protein: CASSAQGAQNEQFF

D gene: -
clone size: -
V gene: TRBV6-1
J gene: TRBJ2-7
CDR3 DNA: TGTGCCAGCAGTGGATATCTTCAGGACAGATCCTACGAGCAGTACTTC
CDR3 protein: CASSGYLQDRSYEQYF

D gene: -
clone size: -
V gene: TRBV7-9
J gene: TRBJ1-1
CDR3 DNA: TGTGCCAGCAGCCCCAGTCGACGGAGCACTGAAGCTTTCTTT
CDR3 protein: CASSPSRRSTEAFF

D gene: -
clone size: once
V gene: TRBV5-6
J gene: TRBJ1-2
CDR3 DNA: TGTGCCAGCAGCTTGGATCCACGAGAAGGAGGCTACACCTTC
CDR3 protein: CASSLDPREGGYTF

D gene: TRBD1
clone size: few
V gene: TRBV6-1
J gene: TRBJ2-5
CDR3 DNA: TGTGCCAGCAGTGAAAGGTGGGGACAGGGGGACGAGACCCAGTACTTC
CDR3 protein: CASSERWGQGDETQYF

D gene: -
clone size: -
V gene: TRBV19
J gene: TRBJ2-2
CDR3 DNA: TGTGCCAGTAGTATAGATGGTCAATCCAGGGACGGGGAGCTGTTTTTT
CDR3 protein: CASSIDGQSRDGELFF

D gene: -
clone size: -
V gene: TRBV12-3/TRBV12-4
J gene: TRBJ1-2
CDR3 DNA: TGTGCCAGCACATTAAACGGGGCGGCTGGCTACACCTTC
CDR3 protein: CASTLNGAAGYTF

D gene: -
clone size: -
V gene: TRBV6-5
J gene: TRBJ1-1
CDR3 DNA: TGTGCCAGCAGTTACACCTTATACACTGAAGCTTTCTTT
CDR3 protein: CASSYTLYTEAFF

D gene: -
clone size: -
V gene: TRBV7-3
J gene: TRBJ2-6
CDR3 DNA: TGTGCCAGCAGCTTACGTAGCATAGCAGGGGACGGCTCTGGGGCCAACGTCCTGACTTTC
CDR3 protein: CASSLRSIAGDGSGANVLTF

D gene: -
clone size: few
V gene: TRBV7-3
J gene: TRBJ1-1
CDR3 DNA: TGTGCCAGCAGCTCCCCTCCCCACAGGGACACTGAAGCTTTCTTT
CDR3 protein: CASSSPPHRDTEAFF

D gene: -
clone size: -
V gene: TRBV29-1
J gene: TRBJ2-1
CDR3 DNA: TGCAGCGTAGTACCAGCGGACTCTGAGCAGTTCTTC
CDR3 protein: CSVVPADSEQFF

D gene: -
clone size: -
V gene: TRBV27
J gene: TRBJ1-1
CDR3 DNA: TGTGCCAGCAGGGGCGGTGGGAATGAAGCTTTCTTT
CDR3 protein: CASRGGGNEAFF

D gene: -
clone size: -
V gene: TRBV5-1
J gene: TRBJ2-1
CDR3 DNA: TGCGCCAGCAGCTTGGGGCAGGGCTGGTTCTTC
CDR3 protein: CASSLGQGWFF

D gene: -
clone size: -
V gene: TRBV6-5
J gene: TRBJ1-2
CDR3 DNA: TGTGCCAGCAGTTACTCGGTGACGTCTAACTATGGCTACACCTTC
CDR3 protein: CASSYSVTSNYGYTF

D gene: -
clone size: -
V gene: TRBV30
J gene: TRBJ2-1
CDR3 DNA: TGTGCCTGGACCCTCGGGATAGGACCCTACAATGAGCAGTTCTTC
CDR3 protein: CAWTLGIGPYNEQFF

D gene: -
clone size: -
V gene: TRBV9
J gene: TRBJ1-1
CDR3 DNA: TGTGCCAGCAGCGTAGAAGGCACCGGGGCTAGGGGCGCTTTCTTT
CDR3 protein: CASSVEGTGARGAFF

D gene: TRBD1
clone size: -
V gene: TRBV30
J gene: TRBJ1-3
CDR3 DNA: TGTGCCTTTTCCCGGGACAGGGTCGGGGGAAACACCATATATTTT
CDR3 protein: CAFSRDRVGGNTIYF

D gene: -
clone size: -
V gene: TRBV4-2
J gene: TRBJ1-5
CDR3 DNA: TGTGCCAGCAGCCAAGATCGACAGGCTGGGGGTCAGCCCCAGCATTTT
CDR3 protein: CASSQDRQAGGQPQHF

D gene: -
clone size: once
V gene: TRBV5-1
J gene: TRBJ1-2
CDR3 DNA: TGCGCCAGCAGCCAGGGCGGGAGTTATGGCTACACCTTC
CDR3 protein: CASSQGGSYGYTF

D gene: TRBD1
clone size: -
V gene: TRBV5-1
J gene: TRBJ2-7
CDR3 DNA: TGCGCCAGCAGCTCGGGACAGGGGGCGCTTAACGAGCAGTACTTC
CDR3 protein: CASSSGQGALNEQYF

D gene: -
clone size: once
V gene: TRBV18
J gene: TRBJ1-1
CDR3 DNA: TGTGCCAGCTCACCCCTTGGGCCAGCAACAAGGAACACTGAAGCTTTCTTT
CDR3 protein: CASSPLGPATRNTEAFF

D gene: -
clone size: -
V gene: TRBV7-9
J gene: TRBJ1-1
CDR3 DNA: TGTGCCAGCAGCCTGGGAGGACCTGAAGCTTTCTTT
CDR3 protein: CASSLGGPEAFF

D gene: TRBD1
clone size: -
V gene: TRBV6-5
J gene: TRBJ2-3
CDR3 DNA: TGTGCCGTTTCCCGGACAGGGAACCACGGAGATACGCAGTATTTT
CDR3 protein: CAVSRTGNHGDTQYF

D gene: -
clone size: -
V gene: TRBV4-2
J gene: TRBJ2-7
CDR3 DNA: TGTGCCAGCAGCCAAGATAGGGGCGGAACAGGGTCCTTCTACGAGCAGTACTTC
CDR3 protein: CASSQDRGGTGSFYEQYF

D gene: TRBD2
clone size: -
V gene: TRBV19
J gene: TRBJ2-6
CDR3 DNA: TGTGCCAGTAGTCCCCGGGGAGGGACCGGGGCCAACGTCCTGACTTTC
CDR3 protein: CASSPRGGTGANVLTF

D gene: -
clone size: once
V gene: TRBV28
J gene: TRBJ2-2
CDR3 DNA: TGTGCCAGCAGTTTACGGGTACCCGGGGAGCTGTTTTTT
CDR3 protein: CASSLRVPGELFF

D gene: -
clone size: -
V gene: TRBV7-2
J gene: TRBJ2-1
CDR3 DNA: TGTGCCAGCAGCTTATTCGACAGGTACAATGAGCAGTTCTTC
CDR3 protein: CASSLFDRYNEQFF

D gene: -
clone size: -
V gene: TRBV12-3/TRBV12-4
J gene: TRBJ2-1
CDR3 DNA: TGTGCCAGCAGTTTCTCCTACAATGAGCAGTTCTTC
CDR3 protein: CASSFSYNEQFF

D gene: -
clone size: -
V gene: TRBV6-5
J gene: TRBJ1-4
CDR3 DNA: TGTGCCAGCAGGGACAGCGCGGCTGACGAAAAACTGTTTTTT
CDR3 protein: CASRDSAADEKLFF

D gene: -
clone size: -
V gene: TRBV24-1
J gene: TRBJ1-2
CDR3 DNA: TGTGCCACCAGTGATTTGCACAGAGGGGGCTACACCTTC
CDR3 protein: CATSDLHRGGYTF

D gene: -
clone size: -
V gene: TRBV15
J gene: TRBJ2-1
CDR3 DNA: TGTGCCACCAGCAGGGCGGTAGGAGAATACAATGAGCAGTTCTTC
CDR3 protein: CATSRAVGEYNEQFF

D gene: -
clone size: -
V gene: TRBV19
J gene: TRBJ1-5
CDR3 DNA: TGTGCCAGTAGTATTACAGGTAATCAGCCCCAGCATTTT
CDR3 protein: CASSITGNQPQHF

D gene: TRBD1
clone size: -
V gene: TRBV5-5
J gene: TRBJ1-1
CDR3 DNA: TGTGCCAGCAGCACGGGACAGGAGAACACTGAAGCTTTCTTT
CDR3 protein: CASSTGQENTEAFF